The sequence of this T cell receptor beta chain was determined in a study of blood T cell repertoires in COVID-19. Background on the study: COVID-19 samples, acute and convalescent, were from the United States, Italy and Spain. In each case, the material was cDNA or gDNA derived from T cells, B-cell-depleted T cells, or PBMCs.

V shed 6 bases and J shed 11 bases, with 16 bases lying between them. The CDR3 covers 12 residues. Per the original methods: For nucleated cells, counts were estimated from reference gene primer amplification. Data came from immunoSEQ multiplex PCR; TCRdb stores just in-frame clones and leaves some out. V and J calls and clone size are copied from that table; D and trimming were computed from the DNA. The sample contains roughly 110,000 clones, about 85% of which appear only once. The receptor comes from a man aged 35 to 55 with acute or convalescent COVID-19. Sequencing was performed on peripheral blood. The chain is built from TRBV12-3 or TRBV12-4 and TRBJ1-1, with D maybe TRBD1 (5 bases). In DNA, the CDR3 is TGTGCCAGCAGCCGCGGGGGAGGGAGTGCTTTCTTT. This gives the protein CASSRGGGSAFF.